A selection of T cell receptor beta chains follows, all from one sample in a study of T cells in Graves' hyperthyroidism and ophthalmopathy. TCRdb re-analysed the multiplex PCR reads in MiXCR, keeping a single row per CDR3 protein. The sample includes over 500,000 distinct CDR3 sequences, 17% of them seen just once. The source material was blood. Receptors originate from a woman under 30 with Graves' ophthalmopathy. The CDR3 runs from the conserved cysteine through the conserved F or W. The D gene is left open where the match is weak. Not every row has a clone size; where given, it reads once, few, many or a size class.

j_call d_call v_call clone_size cdr3_aa cdr3_nt
TRBJ2-5 NA TRBV29-1 NA CSVGGTPKETQYF TGCAGCGTTGGGGGGACACCGAAAGAGACCCAGTACTTC
TRBJ1-5 TRBD1 TRBV2 few CASSRFSGGRQPQHF TGTGCCAGCAGTCGATTTTCAGGGGGCCGACAGCCCCAGCATTTT
TRBJ1-2 TRBD1 TRBV19 NA CASSSRDRVNYGYTF TGTGCCAGTAGTAGCCGGGACAGAGTAAACTATGGCTACACCTTC
TRBJ2-2 NA TRBV11-2 many CASSLGGHPNTGELFF TGTGCCAGCAGCTTAGGGGGACATCCGAACACCGGGGAGCTGTTTTTT
TRBJ1-2 TRBD1 TRBV25-1 NA CASSADRVGDYGYTF TGTGCCAGCAGTGCGGACAGGGTGGGGGACTATGGCTACACCTTC
TRBJ2-2 NA TRBV30 many CAWSNTPGELFF TGTGCCTGGAGTAATACCCCGGGGGAGCTGTTTTTT
TRBJ2-1 TRBD1 TRBV4-1 NA CASSLGTGIDEQFF TGCGCCAGCAGCCTTGGGACAGGGATCGATGAGCAGTTCTTC
TRBJ2-1 NA TRBV2 many CASTEGFWTTQYNEQFF TGTGCCAGCACTGAAGGGTTCTGGACTACCCAATACAATGAGCAGTTCTTC
TRBJ2-3 NA TRBV10-1 few CASSESGLDTQYF TGCGCCAGCAGTGAGTCGGGACTAGATACGCAGTATTTT
TRBJ1-2 NA TRBV2 many CASSDDENGYTF TGTGCCAGCAGTGATGATGAAAATGGCTACACCTTC
TRBJ2-1 NA TRBV12-5 many CASGLVLPGEPTHYNEQFF TGTGCTAGTGGTTTGGTACTGCCGGGAGAACCAACCCACTACAATGAGCAGTTCTTC
TRBJ1-5 NA TRBV20-1 NA CSARDPRENQPQHF TGCAGTGCTAGAGATCCGCGAGAGAATCAGCCCCAGCATTTT
TRBJ1-6 NA TRBV18 NA CASSPLFIIGGDNSPLHF TGTGCCAGCTCACCACTGTTCATCATAGGTGGGGACAATTCACCCCTCCACTTT
TRBJ2-2 NA TRBV18 many CASSPGSGELFF TGTGCCAGCTCACCAGGTTCCGGGGAGCTGTTTTTT
TRBJ2-6 TRBD2 TRBV7-2 NA CASSSGLREGFGANVLTF TGTGCCAGCAGCTCTGGACTTAGGGAGGGCTTTGGGGCCAACGTCCTGACTTTC
TRBJ1-4 TRBD1 TRBV10-3 few CAISLDREDEKLFF TGTGCCATCAGCCTAGACAGGGAAGATGAAAAACTGTTTTTT
TRBJ2-3 NA TRBV12-3/TRBV12-4 many CASSLIGAPTDTQYF TGTGCCAGCAGTTTAATTGGAGCGCCCACAGATACGCAGTATTTT
TRBJ1-6 TRBD1 TRBV15 NA CATSRPGQGNSPLHF TGTGCCACCAGCAGACCTGGACAGGGGAATTCACCCCTCCACTTT
TRBJ2-2 NA TRBV10-3 NA CAIFSNTGELFF TGTGCCATCTTCAGCAACACCGGGGAGCTGTTTTTT
TRBJ1-5 TRBD1 TRBV30 NA CAWSQTGTGAQHF TGTGCCTGGAGTCAGACAGGGACCGGGGCCCAGCATTTT
TRBJ2-7 NA TRBV3-1 NA CASTGQGNTHEQYF TGTGCCAGCACCGGTCAGGGAAACACCCACGAGCAGTACTTC
TRBJ2-7 TRBD1 TRBV6-1 many CASKPGTGYSYEQYF TGTGCCAGCAAGCCCGGGACAGGGTACTCCTACGAGCAGTACTTC
TRBJ2-7 NA TRBV4-2 NA CASSQGVEGAVEQYF TGTGCCAGCAGCCAAGGAGTGGAGGGGGCGGTCGAGCAGTACTTC
TRBJ2-3 TRBD2 TRBV28 many CASSLTSGRASTDTQYF TGTGCCAGCAGTTTAACTAGCGGGAGGGCTAGCACAGATACGCAGTATTTT